This T cell receptor (beta chain) was recorded in a study of technical replicates of blood from a handful of donors. The method was immunoSEQ multiplex PCR; TCRdb's version includes in-frame clones alone and lacks a portion of them. The sample lists tens of thousands of clones, about 96% occurring once. This CDR3 region has 12 residues. The V gene lost 5 bases and the J gene lost 10 bases, with 14 bases spanning the gap. Germline CDR1 is SEHNR and CDR2 is FQNEAQ (reference sequence). V usage is TRBV7-9 and J usage is TRBJ1-2; TRBD1 might be the D (6 bases). The receptor's source is a human donor in good health. The sequencing sample was made of T cells isolated from PBMCs. The CDR3 DNA reads as TGTGCCAGCAGCCCCCCGACAGGTGTCTACACCTTC. This gives the protein CASSPPTGVYTF.